This TCR beta chain was found in a study of T cell changes during pregnancy in multiple sclerosis. This CDR3 has 16 amino acids. J gave up 1 base and V 4 bases, and 9 bases lay outside the gene matches. CDR1 is SGHDT and CDR2 is YYEEEE in the germline V gene. TCRdb's table, derived via immunoSEQ multiplex PCR, lists solely in-frame clones and lacks some. The table has about 28,000 clones, 89% seen once; the top ten hold around 0.6%. This sample comprised CD4+ T cells from peripheral blood mononuclear cells, obtained in the first trimester of pregnancy. The chain joins TRBV5-6 to TRBJ1-1; 8 nucleotides line up with TRBD1. The source is a female donor in good health, enrolled as a control in a pregnancy study. The CDR3 protein is CASSRDRRPSNTEAFF. CDR3 DNA sequence: TGTGCCAGCAGCCGGGACAGGCGACCATCGAACACTGAAGCTTTCTTT.